Following are 26 T cell receptor beta chains from one sample sequenced in a study of long-term antiretroviral therapy in people with HIV. The immunoSEQ assay was v3.0, run at survey level. Profiled with immunoSEQ multiplex PCR; TCRdb holds only in-frame clones, not every one. The sample holds fewer than 20,000 clones, 80% to 90% seen once. The sequences come from unsorted PBMCs, collected 4.2 years after starting antiretroviral therapy. The receptors originated from a middle-aged man with HIV.

The table lists this clone with a count of one. The chain carries TRBV6-1 and TRBJ1-5; TRBD1 matches 7 bases. The CDR3 has 14 residues. Trimming removed 6 bases from V and 6 bases from J; junction bases left unmatched: 8. CDR1 is MNHNS, CDR2 SASEGT, per germline. CDR3 coding DNA: TGTGCCAGCAGCCTGGACAGGAGGGGTCAGCCCCAGCATTTT. Amino acid sequence: CASSLDRRGQPQHF.

This clone has just a few counts. V usage is TRBV7-2 and J usage is TRBJ2-7; maybe TRBD2 (6 bases). The V and J ends lost 1 base and 6 bases respectively, with 7 bases between them. The CDR3 has 12 amino acids. Germline CDR1 is SGHTA and CDR2 is FQGNSA. The CDR3 bases are TGTGCCAGCAGCTTAGACGGGGGCGAGCAGTACTTC. It specifies CASSLDGGEQYF.

The chain joins TRBV2 to TRBJ1-1, with D possibly TRBD1 on 6 matching bases. Trimming left V 6 bases short and J 4 bases short, with 15 bases between. The CDR3 has 14 amino acids. Germline CDR1 reads SNHLY; CDR2 reads FYNNEI. CDR3 region: CASRPRGSSTEAFF. Here the CDR3 DNA reads TGTGCCAGCAGGCCCAGGGGTTCGAGCACTGAAGCTTTCTTT.

The CDR3 sequence: CASSLWDESSTDTQYF. The CDR3, as DNA: TGTGCCAGCAGCTTATGGGACGAGAGTAGCACAGATACGCAGTATTTT. The gene calls are TRBV7-4 and TRBJ2-3; D could derive from TRBD1 or TRBD2 (5 bases each). This CDR3 is built from 16 residues. Germline CDR1 is SGHVT and CDR2 is SQSDAQ. Deletions cut 2 bases from V and 0 bases from J, with 12 bases between.

The chain recombines TRBV5-1 with TRBJ1-4; a possible D gene is TRBD1 (6 bases). V was cut by 1 base and J by 3 bases, with 7 bases left in between. The CDR3 is 14 amino acids. Germline V lookup: CDR1 SGHRS, CDR2 YFSETQ. The CDR3 region is CASSLTGSNEKLFF. The DNA of the CDR3 is TGCGCCAGCAGCTTGACAGGGTCTAATGAAAAACTGTTTTTT.

J is TRBJ1-2 and V is TRBV7-9; D may be TRBD1 (6 bases). The germline V gene has CDR1 SEHNR and CDR2 FQNEAQ (reference sequence). CDR3 length: 15 amino acids. V was pared by 5 bases and J by 3 bases, with 16 bases between. DNA for the CDR3: TGTGCCAGCAGCCCCCGACAGGAACGGTACTATGGCTACACCTTC. It encodes CASSPRQERYYGYTF.

The chain recombines TRBV4-1 with TRBJ2-3; TRBD2 is a possible D gene (6 bases). The CDR3 runs to 14 residues. Germline V lookup: CDR1 MGHRA, CDR2 YSYEKL. V lost 1 base, J lost 4 bases, and 9 bases lay in between. CDR3 region: CASSQVREADTQYF. In DNA, the CDR3 is TGCGCCAGCAGCCAAGTGAGGGAGGCAGATACGCAGTATTTT.

There are a few counts of this clone. Written as DNA, the CDR3 is TGTGCCAGTAGTCTCGCTCCAGGGAACACTGAAGCTTTCTTT. It yields the protein CASSLAPGNTEAFF. V is TRBV19 and J is TRBJ1-1; D unclear. Trimming took 5 bases from V and 1 from J, leaving 11 bases between them. The germline CDR1 and CDR2 sequences are LNHDA and SQIVND (reference sequence). CDR3 length: 14 residues.

This chain uses TRBV27 with TRBJ2-1; D gene unclear. V was trimmed by 0 bases and J by 4 bases, leaving 7 bases between them. CDR1 MNHEY and CDR2 SMNVEV come from the germline V gene (reference sequence). CDR3 length equals 14 residues. CDR3 region: CASSLSGRYNEQFF. CDR3 bases: TGTGCCAGCAGTTTATCGGGAAGGTACAATGAGCAGTTCTTC.

This clone showed up just a few times. The J gene is TRBJ1-2, the V gene TRBV6-5; no clear D. CDR1 is MNHEY and CDR2 is SVGAGI in the germline V gene. V lost 0 bases and J lost 3, with 5 bases in between. The CDR3 consists of 13 residues. This CDR3 reads CASSYSGHYGYTF. DNA for the CDR3: TGTGCCAGCAGTTACTCGGGCCACTATGGCTACACCTTC.

The chain is built from TRBV5-1 and TRBJ2-6; 9 bases map to TRBD1. Germline-derived CDR1 and CDR2 are SGHRS and YFSETQ. The J segment lost 2 bases and the V segment lost 5 bases, leaving 8 bases of the junction unmatched. The CDR3 is made up of 17 amino acids. CDR3 protein: CASSRTGGATGANVLTF. CDR3 sequence (DNA): TGCGCCAGCAGTCGCACAGGGGGCGCAACTGGGGCCAACGTCCTGACTTTC.

This clone was counted once. The chain has TRBV7-2 and TRBJ2-7; 7 bases align to TRBD1. CDR1 is SGHTA, CDR2 FQGNSA, per germline. The CDR3 consists of 16 residues. Trimming removed 5 bases from V and 4 bases from J; junction bases left unmatched: 14. CDR3 in DNA: TGTGCCAGCAGCCCGGGGACAGACGGGTTCGGTTACGAGCAGTACTTC. Its translation: CASSPGTDGFGYEQYF. Full variable domain (remainder filled in from reference TRBV7-2 and TRBJ2-7): GAGVSQSPSNKVTEKGKDVELRCDPISGHTALYWYRQSLGQGLEFLIYFQGNSAPDKSGLPSDRFSAERTGGSVSTLTIQRTQQEDSAVYLCASSPGTDGFGYEQYFGPGTRLTVT.

V is TRBV5-1 and J is TRBJ1-2; D gene unclear. Germline CDR1 and CDR2: SGHRS and YFSETQ. There are 13 residues in the CDR3. The V and J ends lost 0 bases and 2 bases respectively, with 5 bases between them. The CDR3 DNA reads TGCGCCAGCAGCTTGGAACCGAACTATGGCTACACCTTC. This encodes CASSLEPNYGYTF.

The rearrangement joins TRBV28 to TRBJ1-2, with 7 bases identical to TRBD1. The V gene's germline CDR1 is MDHEN and CDR2 SYDVKM. V was clipped by 3 bases and J by 7 bases; unmatched bases: 11. CDR3 length: 15 residues. This CDR3 reads CASSFGDREGGGYTF. The CDR3 nucleotides read TGTGCCAGCAGTTTTGGCGACAGGGAGGGCGGTGGCTACACCTTC.

The J gene is TRBJ1-2, the V gene TRBV6-5, with 8 bases that match TRBD1. CDR1 and CDR2 from the germline V gene are MNHEY and SVGAGI. This CDR3 region has 14 residues. The ends lost 6 bases at V and 1 base at J; junction bases unmatched: 4. The CDR3 loop reads CASRSDRVNYGYTF. DNA for the CDR3: TGTGCCAGCAGATCGGACAGGGTTAACTATGGCTACACCTTC.

This chain connects TRBV4-1 to TRBJ2-3; 7 nucleotides align to TRBD2. Per the germline V gene, CDR1 is MGHRA and CDR2 is YSYEKL. V shed 0 bases, J shed 0 bases, and the junction held 9 bases outside the gene matches. This CDR3 has 18 amino acids. CDR3 nucleotide sequence: TGCGCCAGCAGCCAAGAAACCCTACTAGCGTTTAGCACAGATACGCAGTATTTT. Translated: CASSQETLLAFSTDTQYF.

This clone was observed a single time. The chain recombines TRBV27 with TRBJ2-1, with D unresolved. The germline V and J ends were trimmed by 5 bases and 4 bases, with 9 bases remaining between them. The CDR3 runs 13 residues. Germline-derived CDR1 and CDR2 are MNHEY and SMNVEV (reference sequence). The CDR3: CASSPIFYNEQFF. CDR3 DNA: TGTGCCAGCAGTCCGATATTTTACAATGAGCAGTTCTTC.

This clone was seen a handful of times. J is TRBJ1-2 and V is TRBV4-3, with D hard to call. This CDR3 spans 15 amino acids. In germline, CDR1 is LGHNA, CDR2 YSLEER. Trimming left V 0 bases short and J 7 bases short, with 15 bases between. CDR3 DNA sequence: TGCGCCAGCAGCCAAGATTCGGCAAGACGGAGTGGCTACACCTTC. This translates into CASSQDSARRSGYTF.

This chain uses TRBV19 with TRBJ2-2; D is unclear. V gave up 5 bases and J gave up 1 base, with 11 bases separating them. CDR3 length: 15 amino acids. The V gene's germline CDR1 is LNHDA and CDR2 SQIVND (reference sequence). The CDR3 reads CASSPGSWNTGELFF. CDR3 bases: TGTGCCAGTAGTCCCGGCAGCTGGAACACCGGGGAGCTGTTTTTT.

The chain combines TRBV6-6 with TRBJ1-6, with 9 positions matching TRBD1. The CDR3 contains 15 residues. Germline CDR1 and CDR2: MNHNY and SVGAGI (reference sequence). V dropped 10 bases and J dropped 10; count of bases not matched to a gene: 14. The CDR3 coding sequence is TGTGCCACCCTCTCCGGGACAGGGAATGGATCACCCCTCCACTTT. Its translation: CATLSGTGNGSPLHF.

This clone appeared once. The chain is built from TRBV5-4 and TRBJ1-3, with D perhaps TRBD1 (5 bases). Trimming shortened V by 4 bases and J by 3 bases, and 20 bases separated the two germline ends. Germline lookup yields CDR1 SGHNT and CDR2 YYREEE (reference sequence). CDR3 size: 17 residues. CDR3 bases: TGTGCCAGCAGCCCCCGCCGCTTCCGGGACGATGGAAACACCATATATTTT. Encoded protein: CASSPRRFRDDGNTIYF.

This chain links TRBV10-3 with TRBJ1-6, with TRBD1 identical over 7 bases. CDR1 and CDR2 from the germline V gene are ENHRY and SYGVKD. Trimming removed 10 bases from V and 3 bases from J; junction bases left unmatched: 18. This CDR3 is 18 amino acids long. CDR3 nucleotides: TGTGCCACCGCGAGAGGACCGACAGGGCATAACTATAATTCACCCCTCCACTTT. It is translated as CATARGPTGHNYNSPLHF.

This chain connects TRBV4-3 to TRBJ2-7; 14 bases line up with TRBD2. Germline V lookup: CDR1 LGHNA, CDR2 YSLEER. The CDR3 consists of 18 residues. V lost 0 bases to trimming and J lost 9 bases; unmatched junction nucleotides: 13. The CDR3 loop reads CASSQDLPGTSGGTRQYF. CDR3 sequence (DNA): TGCGCCAGCAGCCAAGATCTTCCCGGGACTAGCGGGGGAACCAGGCAGTACTTC.

The CDR3 nucleotides read TGCAGCGTAGGGGGCTTCACCGGGGAGCTGTTTTTT. Translation: CSVGGFTGELFF. The V call is TRBV29-1, the J call TRBJ2-2; 7 bases line up with TRBD1. The CDR3 is 12 residues long. Germline CDR1 is SQVTM and CDR2 is ANQGSEA. J lost 4 bases, V lost 6 bases, and 2 bases had no gene match.

The CDR3 sequence: CASSRAKGQGEYEQYF. The CDR3 DNA follows: TGTGCCAGCAGCCGAGCCAAGGGGCAGGGTGAATACGAGCAGTACTTC. V and J are TRBV14 and TRBJ2-7; tentative D call: TRBD1 (5 bases). This CDR3 is 16 amino acids long. The ends were cut back, 4 bases at V and 4 bases at J, with 20 bases in the middle. CDR1 is SGHDN and CDR2 is FVKESK in the germline V gene. Full variable domain (rest looked up from reference TRBV14 and TRBJ2-7): EAGVTQFPSHSVIEKGQTVTLRCDPISGHDNLYWYRRVMGKEIKFLLHFVKESKQDESGMPNNRFLAERTGGTYSTLKVQPAELEDSGVYFCASSRAKGQGEYEQYFGPGTRLTVT.

The chain carries TRBV5-4 and TRBJ2-7; 12 bases are shared with TRBD2. Germline V lookup: CDR1 SGHNT, CDR2 YYREEE (reference sequence). This CDR3 has 15 residues. V was clipped by 4 bases and J by 4 bases; unmatched bases: 6. In DNA form, the CDR3 reads TGTGCCAGCAGCGGACAGGGACTAGCGGGTTACGAGCAGTACTTC. It is translated as CASSGQGLAGYEQYF.